One and the same sample provided the 18 T cell receptor beta chains below, sequenced in a study of blood T cell repertoires in COVID-19. Sequencing used immunoSEQ multiplex PCR; TCRdb keeps in-frame clones, though not all of them. The repertoire holds 300,000 to 350,000 clones, with roughly 87% as singletons. The specimen sequenced was peripheral blood. These receptors were collected from a man between 18 and 29 years old with active or convalescent COVID-19.

The chain joins TRBV7-2 to TRBJ2-7, with D uncertain. The CDR3 sequence is 12 residues long. CDR1 is SGHTA and CDR2 is FQGNSA in the germline V gene. Trimming left V 1 base short and J 3 bases short, with 4 bases between. The CDR3 DNA reads TGTGCCAGCAGCTTAGACTACTACGAGCAGTACTTC. Translating gives CASSLDYYEQYF.

The rearrangement joins TRBV10-2 to TRBJ1-1; D is possibly TRBD1 (6 bases). The CDR3 is 15 residues long. Germline CDR1 WSHSY, CDR2 SAAADI. V gave up 7 bases and J gave up 1 base, with 16 bases separating them. The DNA of the CDR3 is TGCGCCAGCAACCTAGGGGGACCGAAGAACACTGAAGCTTTCTTT. Protein product: CASNLGGPKNTEAFF.

The V call is TRBV7-9, the J call TRBJ1-1; 7 positions match TRBD1. The CDR3 is 14 amino acids. Germline loops: CDR1 SEHNR, CDR2 FQNEAQ (reference sequence). With 6 bases clipped from V and 0 bases from J, the junction kept 4 bases outside the gene matches. Here the CDR3 reads CASRLTGLNTEAFF. The DNA of the CDR3 is TGTGCCAGCAGGCTGACAGGGCTGAACACTGAAGCTTTCTTT. Complete variable domain (other parts from reference TRBV7-9 and TRBJ1-1): DTGVSQNPRHKITKRGQNVTFRCDPISEHNRLYWYRQTLGQGPEFLTYFQNEAQLEKSRLLSDRFSAERPKGSFSTLEIQRTEQGDSAMYLCASRLTGLNTEAFFGQGTRLTVV.

This chain uses TRBV28 with TRBJ2-2, with 10 bases that match TRBD2. This CDR3 is built from 16 residues. With V trimmed by 7 bases and J by 6 bases, 11 bases remained unmatched. In germline, CDR1 is MDHEN, CDR2 SYDVKM. The CDR3 sequence is CASTSIGLAVPGELFF. The CDR3 DNA is TGTGCCAGCACTTCGATCGGACTAGCGGTACCCGGGGAGCTGTTTTTT.

The V gene is TRBV6-2 or TRBV6-3, the J gene TRBJ2-3; TRBD2 agrees at 8 bases. CDR3 size: 14 residues. CDR1 is MNHEY and CDR2 is SVGEGT in the germline V gene. V shed 6 bases, J shed 1 base, and the junction held 3 bases outside the gene matches. The CDR3 region has the DNA TGTGCCAGCAGCAAGACTAGCGGCACAGATACGCAGTATTTT. Residues: CASSKTSGTDTQYF.

With respect to this clone: Additional DNA sequences in this sample encode the identical CDR3. The chain recombines TRBV20-1 with TRBJ2-3; D call uncertain. Trimming took off 5 bases at V and 2 bases at J, with 5 bases between the two ends. Germline CDR1 reads DFQATT; CDR2 reads SNEGSKA (reference sequence). The CDR3 totals 11 residues. The CDR3 is CSALDTDTQYF. CDR3 coding DNA: TGCAGTGCTTTAGACACAGATACGCAGTATTTT.

J is TRBJ1-1 and V is TRBV27, with D perhaps TRBD1 (6 bases). The germline V and J ends were trimmed by 6 bases and 5 bases, with 10 bases remaining between them. Germline CDR1 MNHEY, CDR2 SMNVEV (reference sequence). The CDR3 is made up of 12 amino acids. CDR3 in amino acids: CASRETGTEAFF. DNA for the CDR3: TGTGCCAGCAGAGAAACAGGGACTGAAGCTTTCTTT.

This chain joins TRBV11-2 and TRBJ2-3; TRBD1 matches at 7 bases. J was trimmed by 6 bases and V by 5 bases; bases with no gene match: 5. CDR1 and CDR2 from the germline V gene are SGHAT and FQNNGV. This CDR3 contains 13 residues. CDR3 residues: CASSMTGLDTQYF. Here the CDR3 DNA reads TGTGCCAGCAGCATGACAGGGTTGGATACGCAGTATTTT.

This chain uses TRBV3-1 (or the pseudogene TRBV3-2) with TRBJ1-1; unclear D gene. The germline gives CDR1 LGHDT, CDR2 YNNKEL (reference sequence). This CDR3 contains 13 residues. V was cut by 1 base and J by 7 bases, with 10 bases left in between. CDR3 loop: CASSQVGLGEAFF. CDR3 nucleotides: TGTGCCAGCAGCCAAGTCGGGTTGGGTGAAGCTTTCTTT.

The rearrangement joins TRBV5-1 to TRBJ1-4; D might be TRBD1 (5 bases). The CDR3 has 16 amino acids. Trimming removed 4 bases from V and 7 bases from J, with 20 bases in between. Per the germline V gene, CDR1 is SGHRS and CDR2 is YFSETQ. CDR3 bases: TGCGCCAGCAGCCCCCATATGACAGATGGTGGTGAAAAACTGTTTTTT. Amino acid sequence: CASSPHMTDGGEKLFF.

J is TRBJ2-7 and V is TRBV5-1; 13 nucleotides agree with TRBD2. Unmatched junction bases numbered 11, after V lost 2 bases and J lost 3 bases. The CDR3 runs to 18 residues. CDR1 is SGHRS, CDR2 YFSETQ, per germline. This CDR3 reads CASSFSLGTSGTGYEQYF. The CDR3 DNA sequence: TGCGCCAGCAGCTTTTCTCTTGGGACTAGCGGGACAGGCTACGAGCAGTACTTC.

The chain employs TRBV27 and TRBJ2-7, with D perhaps TRBD1 (6 bases). Germline assignment: CDR1 MNHEY and CDR2 SMNVEV (reference sequence). Deletions cut 4 bases from V and 4 bases from J, with 14 bases between. The CDR3 runs to 14 residues. The CDR3 reads CASSYRTAAYEQYF. Here the CDR3 DNA reads TGTGCCAGCAGTTACAGGACAGCGGCATACGAGCAGTACTTC.

The sample holds a few counts of this clone. The rearrangement joins TRBV9 to TRBJ2-2; 7 nucleotides agree with TRBD1. The CDR3 spans 13 residues. After removal of 1 base from V and 14 bases from J, the junction contained 8 bases not matched to a gene. CDR1 SGDLS and CDR2 YYNGEE come from the germline V gene. The CDR3 protein is CASSVIPGQKLFF. DNA for the CDR3: TGTGCCAGCAGCGTAATTCCGGGACAGAAACTGTTTTTT.

This clone appeared a few times. J is TRBJ1-2 and V is TRBV9, with 8 bases matching TRBD1. Trimming took 2 bases from V and 1 from J; bases not matched to a gene: 4. Looked up from germline, CDR1 is SGDLS and CDR2 is YYNGEE. The CDR3 is made up of 15 amino acids. CDR3 protein: CASSVSRGLNYGYTF. The CDR3 DNA reads as TGTGCCAGCAGCGTCTCCAGGGGGCTTAACTATGGCTACACCTTC.

V and J are TRBV19 and TRBJ1-6, with D hard to call. Germline CDR1 and CDR2: LNHDA and SQIVND (reference sequence). V was shortened by 6 bases and J by 0 bases, with 15 bases between the two germline ends. The CDR3 length is 17 residues. CDR3 sequence: CASRARRTLSYNSPLHF. DNA for the CDR3: TGTGCCAGTAGAGCCCGACGGACTCTCTCCTATAATTCACCCCTCCACTTT.

The chain links TRBV27 to TRBJ1-6; D not certain. Germline assignment: CDR1 MNHEY and CDR2 SMNVEV (reference sequence). The CDR3 runs to 13 residues. V was pared by 6 bases and J by 13 bases, with 16 bases between. CDR3 DNA: TGTGCCAGCAGGCAGACGAACAGTATTCCCCTCCACTTT. It encodes CASRQTNSIPLHF.

The CDR3 DNA reads TGTGCCAGCATTGGTCAGGATACGCAGTATTTT. Amino acid sequence: CASIGQDTQYF. The V gene is TRBV7-9, the J gene TRBJ2-3; no definite D call. Per the germline V gene, CDR1 is SEHNR and CDR2 is FQNEAQ (reference sequence). CDR3 size: 11 residues. Trimming pared 7 bases from V and 6 bases from J, leaving 8 bases between.

The chain is built from TRBV2 and TRBJ1-1, with D possibly TRBD1 on 5 matching bases. This CDR3 is built from 13 residues. Trimming left V 5 bases short and J 10 bases short, with 17 bases between. Germline V gene data show CDR1 as SNHLY and CDR2 as FYNNEI. The CDR3 DNA reads as TGTGCCAGCAGTCGACGGACAACCACGGGAGCTTTCTTT. It specifies CASSRRTTTGAFF. Full variable domain (remainder filled in from reference TRBV2 and TRBJ1-1): EPEVTQTPSHQVTQMGQEVILRCVPISNHLYFYWYRQILGQKVEFLVSFYNNEISEKSEIFDDQFSVERPDGSNFTLKIRSTKLEDSAMYFCASSRRTTTGAFFGQGTRLTVV.